This T cell receptor (beta chain) came from a study of shared clonotypes between healthy human individuals (dated by TCRdb to 2020 to 2022). About the investigation overall: Three men and two women, aged 18 to 49 years, made up the cohort. Between about 0.94 and 8.9 billion PBMCs per donor were obtained by leukapheresis. Different laboratories and diverse techniques were used to prepare libraries and sequence TCR repertoires, to increase sequencing depth and limit assay-specific biases. The study deeply sequenced blood TCR repertoires of about 5 healthy adults to estimate repertoire size and the extent of clonotype sharing between individuals. For each donor, CD4 naive and CD4 memory were each given three plates, CD8 naive was given two plates, and CD8 memory was given one plate. Study-wide findings and limitations: Naive subsets generally had larger estimated clonotype richness than memory subsets. Higher generation probabilities were observed for clonotypes shared by all four sorted-subset donors than for non-shared clonotypes. Rarefaction of sorted-subset datasets indicated incomplete sequencing despite the large sequencing depth. Pairwise subsampling led to the expectation that sequencing depth would affect the degree of clonotype sharing among donors. Across a handful of donors, approximately 5% of naive CD4, around 3.5% of naive CD8, about 2.3% of memory CD4, and approximately 0.4% of memory CD8 clonotypes were shared. The genetic and exposure-history diversity represented was limited by the small number of donors. Only blood was sampled, and tissue TCR repertoires likely differ from those in blood.

CDR1 and CDR2, per the germline V gene, are MNHEY and SVGAGI. There are 13 amino acids in the CDR3, from cysteine to phenylalanine inclusive. Left in the record is the CDR3 DNA by itself, 39 bases read in frame from the first base. Between the V and J ends, shortened by 5 bases and 3 bases respectively, the junction contains 9 bases. As to this clone: There is no known antigen for this receptor. Qualities for individual bases were not recorded, and no much larger clone is one base off.

Using the deep immunoSEQ assay, multiplex PCR amplified TCR CDR3 regions from genomic DNA. For each cell subset, the extracted genomic DNA was distributed evenly across all wells of several immunoSEQ 96-well plates, and each plate served as one replicate. For sorted subsets, roughly 200 ng of genomic DNA, equivalent to around 30,000 T cell genomes, went into each replicate PCR. Purified libraries were measured with a Qubit 3.0 fluorometer, size-checked on a Bioanalyzer 2100, and measured again with the KAPA Library Quantification kit. Every immunoSEQ 96-well plate was sequenced on a dedicated single-read 150-cycle Illumina NextSeq 550 flow cell. Per the original workflow: Because the immunoSEQ output included only junctional sequences and no quality scores, the filtering could not be the same as the filtering used for full-length reads. To assign V/J genes and CDR3, sequences were annotated using PyIR, a Python wrapper for IgBLAST v1.9, with IMGT germline references. Reads were filtered out if the reads had weak V/J assignments (E-value above 1e-6), no CDR3, stop codons, out-of-frame junctions, or ambiguous translated residues. V3J clonotypes were defined as sequences sharing an identical inferred V gene, J gene, and CDR3 amino acid sequence. To compute the percentage overlap between repertoires, the number of shared unique clonotypes was divided by the size of the smaller repertoire. Three approaches were used to assess repertoire richness: RTK rarefaction, the Chao1 estimator, and Recon v2.1 estimates of unobserved clonotypes. Generation probabilities were computed with OLGA for all TCRbeta clonotypes obtained by the gDNA method from four donors. Drawn from immuneACCESS, this table holds only the in-frame rearrangements with V and J called that TCRdb kept. Clones are partly lost; checked studies trace under half to an unresolved V gene and leave the rest unexplained. V and J calls and clone size come straight from that table; D and trimming were deduced from the DNA. Within this sample are approximately 320,000 clones, with 87% of them counted one time only. The top ten constitute around 15% of the sample.

Donors were healthy HIV-negative adults with no recently reported acute infections or vaccinations. Every donor was a Caucasian adult residing in Nashville, Tennessee, USA. CD8 memory samples were composed of magnetically selected CD45RO+ cells combined with CCR7-negative CD45RA+ effector memory (TemRA) cells. Blood was collected by leukapheresis, and PBMCs were isolated by Ficoll-Histopaque density gradient centrifugation and then cryopreserved in liquid nitrogen vapor phase. Purity and quantity of every magnetically sorted T cell population were checked by analytical flow cytometry. Each sorted fraction had its genomic DNA isolated and then quantified by UV absorbance on a Nanodrop 2000c.

The chain links TRBV6-5 with TRBJ2-3, with TRBD1 as a weak D call on 6 bases. The sequencing input was memory CD8+ T cells sorted from blood. What this sample's cell subset or site label stands for: CD45RO+ cells pooled with CCR7-negative TemRA cells. This clonotype originated in a man younger than 35 in good health. This receptor has the CDR3 CASSDTGTDTQYF. The sequence in DNA is TGTGCCAGCAGTGATACAGGGACAGATACGCAGTATTTT.